This TCR beta chain came from a study of T-cell reconstitution after alpha-beta-depleted transplantation in children. The TCRbeta library incorporated unique molecular identifiers. Using its own MiXCR run on the PCR reads, TCRdb lists one record per CDR3 protein. The repertoire consists of around 96,000 distinct CDR3 sequences, with roughly an eighth occurring once and the leading ten covering approximately 15%. From germline, CDR1 is SQVTM and CDR2 ANQGSEA. CDR3 length equals 14 residues. Trimming cost V 4 bases and J 1 base, with 12 bases left between them. This clonotype has a count of ten or more.

This material consisted of PBMCs from the stem cell graft donor, taken from the stem cell graft. This receptor was taken from a human donor who donated a stem cell graft to a child with inherited bone marrow failure. V usage is TRBV29-1 and J usage is TRBJ2-3; possibly TRBD1 for D (6 bases). Here the CDR3 DNA reads TGCAGCGTTGGAGGGTACAGGGGCACAGATACGCAGTATTTT. Translated: CSVGGYRGTDTQYF.